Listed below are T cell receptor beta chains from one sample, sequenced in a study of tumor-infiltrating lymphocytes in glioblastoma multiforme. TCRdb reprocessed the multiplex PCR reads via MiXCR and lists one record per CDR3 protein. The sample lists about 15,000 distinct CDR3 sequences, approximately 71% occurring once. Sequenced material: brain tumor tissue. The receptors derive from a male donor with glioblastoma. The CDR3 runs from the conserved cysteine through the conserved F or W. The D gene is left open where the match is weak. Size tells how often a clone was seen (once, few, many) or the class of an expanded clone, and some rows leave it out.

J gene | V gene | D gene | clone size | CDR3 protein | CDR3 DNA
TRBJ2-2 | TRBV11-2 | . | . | CASSRVVGGELFF | TGTGCCAGCAGTCGCGTGGTGGGCGGGGAGCTGTTTTTT
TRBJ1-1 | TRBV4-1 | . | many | CASSHPDGQSSEAFF | TGCGCCAGCAGCCACCCCGACGGCCAAAGCAGTGAAGCTTTCTTT
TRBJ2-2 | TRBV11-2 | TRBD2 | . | CASSLVRSSGGLNAGELFF | TGTGCCAGCAGCTTAGTTCGTTCAAGCGGGGGCTTGAACGCCGGGGAGCTGTTTTTT
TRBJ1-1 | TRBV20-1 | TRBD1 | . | CSARNPQGGPEAFF | TGCAGTGCTAGAAACCCACAGGGGGGACCTGAAGCTTTCTTT
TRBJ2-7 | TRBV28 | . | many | CASNPSSGVGYEQYF | TGTGCCAGCAATCCTTCATCCGGGGTCGGCTACGAGCAGTACTTC
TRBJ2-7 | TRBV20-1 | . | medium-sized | CSARDRIRYEQYF | TGCAGTGCTAGGGACAGAATACGCTACGAGCAGTACTTC
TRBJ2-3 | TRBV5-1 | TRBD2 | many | CASRSSLAGRTDTQYF | TGCGCCAGCAGGTCCTCCCTAGCGGGCCGCACAGATACGCAGTATTTT
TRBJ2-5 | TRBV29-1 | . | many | CSVEGDRGRAETQYF | TGCAGCGTTGAGGGGGACAGAGGGAGGGCAGAGACCCAGTACTTC
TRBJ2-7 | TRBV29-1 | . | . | CIALSSSYEQCF | TGCATCGCCCTCTCCTCCTCCTACGAGCAATGCTTC
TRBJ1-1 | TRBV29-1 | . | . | CSVDRQNLNTEAFF | TGCAGCGTTGATCGACAGAATTTGAACACTGAAGCTTTCTTT
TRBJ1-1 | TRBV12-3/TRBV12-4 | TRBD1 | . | CASSLSGGLSFF | TGTGCCAGCAGTTTATCAGGGGGTTTGTCTTTCTTT
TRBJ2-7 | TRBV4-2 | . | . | CASSPGGPYEQYF | TGTGCCAGCAGCCCTGGGGGCCCCTACGAGCAGTACTTC
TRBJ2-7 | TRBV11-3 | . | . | CAGGMLSYEQYF | TGTGCCGGCGGGATGTTATCCTACGAGCAGTACTTC
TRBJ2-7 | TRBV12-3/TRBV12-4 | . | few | CASSFGYEQYF | TGTGCCAGCAGTTTCGGTTACGAGCAGTACTTC
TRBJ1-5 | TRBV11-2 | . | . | CVSSSLVGSSQHF | TGTGTCAGCAGCTCACTGGTAGGCAGTAGCCAGCATTTT
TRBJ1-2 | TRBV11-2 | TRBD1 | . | CASSTGTGGFGYTF | TGCGCCAGCAGCACCGGGACAGGGGGGTTTGGCTACACCTTC
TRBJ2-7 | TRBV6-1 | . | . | CASSKGPPYEQHF | TGTGCCAGCAGTAAGGGCCCCCCCTACGAGCAGCACTTC
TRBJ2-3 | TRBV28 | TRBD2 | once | CASRNSGTNTDTQYF | TGTGCCAGCAGAAACTCCGGGACTAATACAGATACGCAGTATTTT
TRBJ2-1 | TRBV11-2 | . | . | CASSLIGGLLFNGQFF | TGTGCCAGTAGCTTAATTGGGGGTCTCCTCTTTAACGGGCAGTTCTTC
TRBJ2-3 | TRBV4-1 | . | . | CASSQDNGKISDTQYF | TGCGCCAGCAGCCAAGACAACGGGAAAATCTCGGATACGCAGTATTTT
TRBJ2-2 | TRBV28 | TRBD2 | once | CASSPTLGLAGSVVTGELFF | TGTGCCAGCAGTCCTACCCTGGGACTAGCGGGCTCAGTTGTGACCGGGGAACTGTTTTTT
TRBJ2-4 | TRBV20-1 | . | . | CSARDPDRGFRKAQNIQYF | TGCAGTGCTAGAGACCCGGATAGGGGGTTTCGGAAAGCCCAAAACATTCAGTACTTC
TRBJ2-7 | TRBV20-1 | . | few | CSARGAAEFYEQYF | TGCAGTGCTAGAGGTGCAGCGGAGTTCTACGAGCAGTACTTC
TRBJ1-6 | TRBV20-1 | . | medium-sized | CSARDRMGQNSPLHF | TGCAGTGCTAGAGACCGGATGGGGCAGAATTCACCCCTCCACTTT
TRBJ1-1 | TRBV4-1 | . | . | CVSSQEISIEAFF | TGCGTCAGCAGCCAAGAGATTTCGATAGAAGCTTTCTTT
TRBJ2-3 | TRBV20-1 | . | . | CSARVGQKRDTQYF | TGCAGTGCTAGAGTAGGCCAGAAAAGGGATACGCAGTATTTT
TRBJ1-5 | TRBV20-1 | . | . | CSASSRPGPQHF | TGCAGTGCCAGCAGTCGTCCCGGGCCCCAGCATTTT
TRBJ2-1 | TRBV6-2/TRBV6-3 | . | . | CASSYRGTYNEQFF | TGTGCCAGCAGTTACCGCGGAACCTACAATGAGCAGTTCTTC
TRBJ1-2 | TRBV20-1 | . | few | CSARAQGKNRDYGYTF | TGCAGTGCTAGAGCCCAAGGGAAAAACAGGGACTATGGCTACACCTTC
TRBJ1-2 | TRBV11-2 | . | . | CASSSLGGGAYGYTF | TGTGCCAGCAGCTCGCTTGGTGGCGGCGCCTATGGCTACACCTTC
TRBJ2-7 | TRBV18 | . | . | CASSPNLNYEQYF | TGTGCCAGCTCACCTAACCTAAACTACGAGCAGTACTTC
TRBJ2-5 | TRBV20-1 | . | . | CSARDLGPAKETQCF | TGCAGTGCTAGAGATTTGGGACCAGCGAAAGAGACCCAGTGCTTC
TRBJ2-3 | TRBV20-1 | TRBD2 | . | CSAYSGGVTDTQYF | TGCAGTGCCTATAGCGGGGGGGTCACAGATACGCAGTATTTT
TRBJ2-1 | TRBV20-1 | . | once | CSARAPAAGLGYNEQFF | TGCAGTGCTAGAGCCCCGGCGGCAGGGTTGGGCTACAATGAGCAGTTCTTC
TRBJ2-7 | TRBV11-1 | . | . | CASSPSALAAHYGQYF | TGTGCCAGCAGCCCCTCTGCACTAGCTGCACACTACGGGCAATACTTC
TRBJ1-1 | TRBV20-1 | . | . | CSARGGGTEAFF | TGCAGTGCTAGAGGGGGGGGGACTGAAGCTTTCTTT
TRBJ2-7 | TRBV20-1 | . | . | CSASTVRSTAVELYF | TGCAGTGCTAGCACAGTCAGGAGTACGGCCGTCGAGCTGTACTTC
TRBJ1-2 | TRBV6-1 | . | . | CANRESLSDGYTF | TGTGCCAACAGAGAAAGCTTATCGGATGGCTACACCTTC
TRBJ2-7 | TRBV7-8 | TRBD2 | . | CASSIATGGCEQYF | TGTGCCAGCAGCATAGCGACGGGGGGTTGCGAGCAGTACTTC
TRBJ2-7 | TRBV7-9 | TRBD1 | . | CASDGQGNELYF | TGTGCCAGTGACGGACAGGGCAACGAGCTGTACTTC
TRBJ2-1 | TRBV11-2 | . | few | CASRGEQNEQFF | TGTGCCAGCAGGGGGGAGCAAAATGAGCAGTTCTTC